The next 4 T cell receptor beta chains were all read from a single sample in a study of CD8+ T cells in alopecia areata. The treatment here: oral pan-JAK inhibitor, 5-10 mg twice daily. Following RNA extraction, reverse transcription yielded cDNA that acted as the sequencing template. Only in-frame clones appear in the TCRdb table, and some are missing; sequencing was by immunoSEQ multiplex PCR. The sample carries roughly 250,000 clones, roughly 60% recorded once. The sequenced sample was CD4+ T cells sorted from blood, obtained at approximately week 52, from a patient treated with tofacitinib. All receptors come from a human donor with alopecia areata.

In its sample, this clone is medium-sized (0.01 to 0.1%). J is TRBJ2-5 and V is TRBV7-8, with unresolved D. The CDR3 runs to 13 residues. Germline V gives CDR1 SGHVS, CDR2 FQNEAQ. V lost 2 bases to trimming and J lost 2 bases, with 6 bases between them. This chain's CDR3 is CASSLPRQETQYF. CDR3 coding DNA: TGTGCCAGCAGCTTACCGCGACAAGAGACCCAGTACTTC.

This sequence joins TRBV29-1 and TRBJ1-2; D gene ambiguous. The V gene's germline CDR1 is SQVTM and CDR2 ANQGSEA. The CDR3 has 14 residues. The germline V and J ends were trimmed by 6 bases and 4 bases, with 18 bases remaining between them. CDR3 coding DNA: TGCAGCGTCGACCATGCTAGGAACTCCTATGGCTACACCTTC. Its translation is CSVDHARNSYGYTF.

The chain employs TRBV6-6 and TRBJ1-5; a possible D gene is TRBD1 (5 bases). This CDR3 region has 14 residues. Trimming pared 4 bases from V and 7 bases from J, leaving 14 bases between. CDR1 and CDR2 (germline): MNHNY, SVGAGI (reference sequence). The CDR3 DNA is TGTGCCAGCAGTTTGAGAGGGGCCTTACAGCCCCAGCATTTT. It specifies CASSLRGALQPQHF.

The rearrangement uses TRBV5-6 and TRBJ1-6; TRBD1 might be the D (6 bases). This CDR3 region has 14 residues. CDR1 is SGHDT and CDR2 is YYEEEE in the germline V gene. Trimming took off 2 bases at V and 9 bases at J, with 12 bases between the two ends. Here the CDR3 reads CASSFTGSASPLHF. CDR3 nucleotides: TGTGCCAGCAGCTTTACAGGGTCCGCTTCACCCCTCCACTTT.